This T cell receptor beta chain was identified in a study of blood T cell repertoires in COVID-19. Study in general: COVID-19 samples, acute and convalescent, were from the United States, Italy and Spain. Sample material is recorded as cDNA or gDNA derived from T cells, B-cell-depleted T cells, or PBMCs.

The V gene lost 5 bases and the J gene lost 0 bases, with 7 bases spanning the gap. The CDR3 covers 14 residues. Germline lookup yields CDR1 SGHVS and CDR2 FQNEAQ. Study processing details: Estimation of nucleated cell counts was performed using reference gene primer amplification. Assay used: immunoSEQ multiplex PCR; TCRdb lists only in-frame clones, some missing. The V and J calls and clone size come from that table; D and trimming were worked out from the DNA. The sample holds some 200,000 clones, approximately 78% seen once. This chain joins TRBV7-8 and TRBJ1-4, with D hard to call. The sequencing sample was made of peripheral blood. The TCR comes from a woman aged 70-85 years with COVID-19, enrolled during active disease. The DNA of the CDR3 is TGTGCCAGCAGCCGAGTCTCAACTAATGAAAAACTGTTTTTT. It specifies CASSRVSTNEKLFF. The whole variable domain, filled in from reference TRBV7-8 and TRBJ1-4, reads GAGVSQSPRYKVAKRGQDVALRCDPISGHVSLFWYQQALGQGPEFLTYFQNEAQLDKSGLPSDRFFAERPEGSVSTLKIQRTQQEDSAVYLCASSRVSTNEKLFFGSGTQLSVL.